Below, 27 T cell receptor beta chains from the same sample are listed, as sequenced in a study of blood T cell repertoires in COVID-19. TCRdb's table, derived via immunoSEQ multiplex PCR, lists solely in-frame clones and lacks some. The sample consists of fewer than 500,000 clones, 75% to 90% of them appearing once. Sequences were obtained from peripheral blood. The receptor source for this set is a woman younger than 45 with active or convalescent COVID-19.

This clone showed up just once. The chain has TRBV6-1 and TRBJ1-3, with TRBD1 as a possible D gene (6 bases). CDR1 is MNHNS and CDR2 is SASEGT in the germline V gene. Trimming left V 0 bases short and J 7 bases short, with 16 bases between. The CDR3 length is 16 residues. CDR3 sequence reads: CASSEALRTVGNTIYF. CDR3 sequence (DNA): TGTGCCAGCAGTGAAGCGCTTCGGACAGTGGGGAACACCATATATTTT.

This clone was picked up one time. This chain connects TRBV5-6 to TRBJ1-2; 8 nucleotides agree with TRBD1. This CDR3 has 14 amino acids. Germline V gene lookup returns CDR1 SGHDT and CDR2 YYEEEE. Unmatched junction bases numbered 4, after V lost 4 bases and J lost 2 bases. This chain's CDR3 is CASSRGQVNYGYTF. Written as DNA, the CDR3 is TGTGCCAGCAGCCGGGGACAGGTCAACTATGGCTACACCTTC. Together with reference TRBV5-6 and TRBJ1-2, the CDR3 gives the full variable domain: DAGVTQSPTHLIKTRGQQVTLRCSPKSGHDTVSWYQQALGQGPQFIFQYYEEEERQRGNFPDRFSGHQFPNYSSELNVNALLLGDSALYLCASSRGQVNYGYTFGSGTRLTVV.

The CDR3 spells CASSSDSRYYGYTF. The CDR3 coding sequence is TGTGCCAGCAGTTCGGACAGTCGCTACTATGGCTACACCTTC. The chain is built from TRBV27 and TRBJ1-2, with TRBD1 as a possible D gene (6 bases). Germline-derived CDR1 and CDR2 are MNHEY and SMNVEV (reference sequence). CDR3 length: 14 residues. V was pared by 4 bases and J by 3 bases, with 12 bases between.

CDR3 bases: TGCGCCAGCAGCTGGGATCCCGGGACAGGGGTTTCGGAAGCTTTCTTT. Encoded protein: CASSWDPGTGVSEAFF. The rearrangement uses TRBV5-1 and TRBJ1-1, with 10 bases fitting TRBD1. From germline, CDR1 is SGHRS and CDR2 YFSETQ. This CDR3 has 16 amino acids. V lost 3 bases, J lost 8 bases, and 13 bases stayed unmatched.

CDR3 sequence (DNA): TGTGCCAGCAGTTTAAACCCCTTCGACAGGGGAGAAAAACTGTTTTTT. Its translation is CASSLNPFDRGEKLFF. This chain connects TRBV6-5 to TRBJ1-4, with 8 bases that match TRBD1. This CDR3 has 16 amino acids. V lost 4 bases to trimming and J lost 8 bases; unmatched junction nucleotides: 12. The germline gives CDR1 MNHEY, CDR2 SVGAGI.

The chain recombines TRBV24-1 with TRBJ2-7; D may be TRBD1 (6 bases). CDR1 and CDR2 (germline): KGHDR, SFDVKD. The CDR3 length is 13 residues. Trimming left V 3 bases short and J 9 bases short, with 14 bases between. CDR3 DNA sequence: TGTGCCACCAGTGATAAGGACAGCATGGGGCAGTACTTC. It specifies CATSDKDSMGQYF.

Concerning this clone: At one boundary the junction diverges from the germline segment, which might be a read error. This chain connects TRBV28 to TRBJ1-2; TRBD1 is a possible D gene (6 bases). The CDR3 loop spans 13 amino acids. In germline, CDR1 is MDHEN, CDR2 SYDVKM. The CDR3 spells CASQVYQDSGLFF. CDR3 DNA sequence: TGTGCCAGTCAAGTTTATCAGGACAGCGGCCTTTTCTTC.

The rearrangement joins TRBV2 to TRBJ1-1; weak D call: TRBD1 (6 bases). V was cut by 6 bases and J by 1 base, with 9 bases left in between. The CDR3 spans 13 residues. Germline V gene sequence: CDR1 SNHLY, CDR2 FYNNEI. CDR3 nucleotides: TGTGCCAGCAGCACGACAGGGAACACTGAAGCTTTCTTT. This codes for CASSTTGNTEAFF. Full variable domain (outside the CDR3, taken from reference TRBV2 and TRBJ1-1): EPEVTQTPSHQVTQMGQEVILRCVPISNHLYFYWYRQILGQKVEFLVSFYNNEISEKSEIFDDQFSVERPDGSNFTLKIRSTKLEDSAMYFCASSTTGNTEAFFGQGTRLTVV.

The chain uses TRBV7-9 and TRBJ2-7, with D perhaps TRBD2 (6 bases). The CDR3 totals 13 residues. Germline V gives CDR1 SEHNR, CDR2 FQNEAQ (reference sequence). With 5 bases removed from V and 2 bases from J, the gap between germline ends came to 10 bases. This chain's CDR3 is CASSKGLAYEQYF. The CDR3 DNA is TGTGCCAGCAGCAAGGGACTCGCCTACGAGCAGTACTTC.

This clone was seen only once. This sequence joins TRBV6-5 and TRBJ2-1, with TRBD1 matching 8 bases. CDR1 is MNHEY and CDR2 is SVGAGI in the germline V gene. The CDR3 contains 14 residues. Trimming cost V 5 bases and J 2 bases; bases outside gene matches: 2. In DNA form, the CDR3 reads TGTGCCAGCAGTCGACAGGGGCCCTACAATGAGCAGTTCTTC. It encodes CASSRQGPYNEQFF.

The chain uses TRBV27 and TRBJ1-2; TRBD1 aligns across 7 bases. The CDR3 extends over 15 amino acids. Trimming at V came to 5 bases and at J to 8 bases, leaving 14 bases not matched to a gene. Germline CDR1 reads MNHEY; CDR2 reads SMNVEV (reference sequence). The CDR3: CASSQTGQGMRGYTF. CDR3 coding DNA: TGTGCCAGCAGTCAGACAGGGCAGGGGATGAGAGGCTACACCTTC.

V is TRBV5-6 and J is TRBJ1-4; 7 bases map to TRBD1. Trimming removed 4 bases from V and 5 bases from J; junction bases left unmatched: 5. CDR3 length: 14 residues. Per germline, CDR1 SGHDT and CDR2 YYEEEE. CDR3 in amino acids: CASSPGQRNEKLFF. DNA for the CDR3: TGTGCCAGCAGCCCGGGACAGAGAAATGAAAAACTGTTTTTT.

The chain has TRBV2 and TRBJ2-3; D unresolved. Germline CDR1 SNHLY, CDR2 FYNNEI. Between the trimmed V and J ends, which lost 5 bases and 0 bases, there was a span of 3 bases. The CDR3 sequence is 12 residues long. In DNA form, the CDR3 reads TGTGCCAGCAGTACTAGCACAGATACGCAGTATTTT. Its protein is CASSTSTDTQYF.

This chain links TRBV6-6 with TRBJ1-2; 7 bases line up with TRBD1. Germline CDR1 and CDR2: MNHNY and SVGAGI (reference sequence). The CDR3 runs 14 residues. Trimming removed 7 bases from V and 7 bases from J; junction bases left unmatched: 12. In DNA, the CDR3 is TGTGCCAGCACCTCTCAACAGGGGAAGGGTGGCTACACCTTC. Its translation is CASTSQQGKGGYTF.

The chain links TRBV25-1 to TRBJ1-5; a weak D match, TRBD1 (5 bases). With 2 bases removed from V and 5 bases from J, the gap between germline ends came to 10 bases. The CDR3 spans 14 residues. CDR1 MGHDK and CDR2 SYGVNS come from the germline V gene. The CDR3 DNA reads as TGTGCCAGCAGTGAAGCAGGGCAGCATCAGCCCCAGCATTTT. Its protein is CASSEAGQHQPQHF.

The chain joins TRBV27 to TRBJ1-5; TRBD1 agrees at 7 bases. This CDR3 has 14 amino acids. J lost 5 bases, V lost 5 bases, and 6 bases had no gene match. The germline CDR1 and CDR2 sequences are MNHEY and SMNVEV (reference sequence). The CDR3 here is CASSLQGDHQPQHF. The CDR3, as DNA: TGTGCCAGCAGTCTTCAGGGGGACCATCAGCCCCAGCATTTT.

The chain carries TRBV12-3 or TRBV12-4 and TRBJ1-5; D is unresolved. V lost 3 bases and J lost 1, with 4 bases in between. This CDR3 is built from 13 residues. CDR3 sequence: CASSLGSNQPQHF. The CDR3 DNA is TGTGCCAGCAGTTTGGGCAGCAATCAGCCCCAGCATTTT.

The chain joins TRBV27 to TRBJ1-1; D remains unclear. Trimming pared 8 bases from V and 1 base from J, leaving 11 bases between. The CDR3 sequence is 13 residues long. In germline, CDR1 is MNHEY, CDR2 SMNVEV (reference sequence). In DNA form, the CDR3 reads TGTGCCAGCTCCACTACCAGGAACACTGAAGCTTTCTTT. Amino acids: CASSTTRNTEAFF.

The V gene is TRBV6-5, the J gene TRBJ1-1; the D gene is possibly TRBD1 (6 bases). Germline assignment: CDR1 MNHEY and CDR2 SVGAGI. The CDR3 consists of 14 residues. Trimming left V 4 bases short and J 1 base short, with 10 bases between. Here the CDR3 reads CASSSLTGNTEAFF. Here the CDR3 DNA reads TGTGCCAGCAGTTCCTTGACAGGGAACACTGAAGCTTTCTTT.

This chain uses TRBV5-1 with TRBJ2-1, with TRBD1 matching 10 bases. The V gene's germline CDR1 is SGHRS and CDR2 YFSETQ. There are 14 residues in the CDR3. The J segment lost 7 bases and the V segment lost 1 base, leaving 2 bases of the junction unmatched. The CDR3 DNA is TGCGCCAGCAGCTTGAGACAGGGGGCTAATGAGCAGTTCTTC. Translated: CASSLRQGANEQFF.

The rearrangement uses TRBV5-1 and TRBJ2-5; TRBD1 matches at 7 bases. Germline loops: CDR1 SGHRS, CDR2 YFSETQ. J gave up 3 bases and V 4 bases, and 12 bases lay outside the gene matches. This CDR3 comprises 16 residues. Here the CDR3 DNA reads TGCGCCAGCAGCGACACCGGGACAGTTAGGGAAGAGACCCAGTACTTC. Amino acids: CASSDTGTVREETQYF.

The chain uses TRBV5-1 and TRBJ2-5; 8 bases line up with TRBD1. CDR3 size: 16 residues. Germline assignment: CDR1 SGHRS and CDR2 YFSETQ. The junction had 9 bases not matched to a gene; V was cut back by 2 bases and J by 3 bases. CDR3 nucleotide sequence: TGCGCCAGCAGCTTTGGCCCGGGACAGGTGGAAGAGACCCAGTACTTC. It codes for CASSFGPGQVEETQYF.

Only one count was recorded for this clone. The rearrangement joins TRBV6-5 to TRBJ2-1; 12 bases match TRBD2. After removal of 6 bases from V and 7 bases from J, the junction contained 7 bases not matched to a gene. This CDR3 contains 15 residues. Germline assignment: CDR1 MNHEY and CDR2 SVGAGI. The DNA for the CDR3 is TGTGCCAGCAGCCCCCTAGCGGGAGGGCTTAATGAGCAGTTCTTC. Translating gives CASSPLAGGLNEQFF.

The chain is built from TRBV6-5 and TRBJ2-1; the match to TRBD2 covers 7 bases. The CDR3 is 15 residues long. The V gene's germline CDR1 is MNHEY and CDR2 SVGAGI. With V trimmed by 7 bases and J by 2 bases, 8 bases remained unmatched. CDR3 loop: CASIGPSGTYNEQFF. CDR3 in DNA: TGTGCCAGCATAGGTCCTAGCGGAACCTACAATGAGCAGTTCTTC.

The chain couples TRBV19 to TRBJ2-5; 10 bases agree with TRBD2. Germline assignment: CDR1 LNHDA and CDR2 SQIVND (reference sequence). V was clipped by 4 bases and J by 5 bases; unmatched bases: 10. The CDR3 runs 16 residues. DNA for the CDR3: TGTGCCAGTAGTACCCGCTCTAGCGGGAGTGTTGAGACCCAGTACTTC. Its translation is CASSTRSSGSVETQYF.

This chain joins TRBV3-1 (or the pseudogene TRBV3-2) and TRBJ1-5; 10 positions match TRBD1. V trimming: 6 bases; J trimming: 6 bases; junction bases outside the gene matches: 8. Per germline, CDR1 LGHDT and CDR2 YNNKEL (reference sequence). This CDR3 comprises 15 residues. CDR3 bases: TGTGCCAGCAGTTACTCCGGGACAGGGGCTCAGCCCCAGCATTTT. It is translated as CASSYSGTGAQPQHF.

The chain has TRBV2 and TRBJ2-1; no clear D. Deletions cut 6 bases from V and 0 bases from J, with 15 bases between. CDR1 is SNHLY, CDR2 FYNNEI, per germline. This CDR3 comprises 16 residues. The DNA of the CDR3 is TGTGCCAGCAGCAACCCGCAGGCACTCTCCTACAATGAGCAGTTCTTC. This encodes CASSNPQALSYNEQFF.